This T cell receptor beta chain was captured by sequencing in a study of T cell changes during pregnancy in multiple sclerosis. Trimming took 4 bases from V and 0 from J, leaving 11 bases between them. This CDR3 has 14 residues. Per the germline V gene, CDR1 is SGHNT and CDR2 is YYREEE (reference sequence). TCRdb keeps only in-frame clones here, not all; method: immunoSEQ multiplex PCR. This table has over 50,000 clones, over 80% appearing once. This TCR was sampled from a female donor in good health, enrolled as a control in a pregnancy study. The specimen was peripheral blood, collected in the first trimester of pregnancy. The chain has TRBV5-4 and TRBJ2-7, with D possibly being TRBD1 (6 bases). The CDR3 region has the DNA TGTGCCAGCAGCAAATGGACAGCCTCCTACGAGCAGTACTTC. Translating it yields CASSKWTASYEQYF.